The 26 T cell receptor beta chains given below trace back to one sample, sequenced in a study of T cells expressing NK-cell markers. TCRdb reprocessed the 5' RACE reads, with one entry per CDR3 protein and no DNA. Here the sample table reports about 460,000 distinct CDR3 sequences. Sequenced material: blood T cells: a sorted CD56 or NKG2C T cell subset, CD4+ or CD8+ T cells, or bulk PBMC T cells (not recorded which). These receptors originate from a woman in her 50s in good health.

The rearrangement uses TRBV10-3 and TRBJ1-2; TCRdb's D gene call, TRBD1, goes unchecked for lack of DNA. CDR1 and CDR2 from the germline V gene are ENHRY and SYGVKD. This CDR3 contains 13 residues. CDR3 loop: CAIGTGLEYGYTF.

This chain connects TRBV29-1 to TRBJ1-1; without DNA, the TCRdb call of TRBD1 cannot be checked. CDR3 size: 14 residues. The germline CDR1 and CDR2 sequences are SQVTM and ANQGSEA. CDR3 amino acids: CSVGGGYGNTEAFF.

The chain joins TRBV7-9 to TRBJ2-7; the D call of TRBD1 rests on TCRdb alone, since no DNA is present to check it. This CDR3 has 14 amino acids. Germline V lookup: CDR1 SEHNR, CDR2 FQNEAQ (reference sequence). This CDR3 is CASTYTGIGYEQYF.

The rearrangement links TRBV19 to TRBJ2-7; the TCRdb D gene call, TRBD1, has no DNA to confirm it. This CDR3 has 15 residues. Germline CDR1 and CDR2: LNHDA and SQIVND (reference sequence). CDR3 residues: CASSTHRTGRYEQYF.

The chain links TRBV27 to TRBJ1-1; the TCRdb call, TRBD1, lacks DNA for checking. Per germline, CDR1 MNHEY and CDR2 SMNVEV (reference sequence). The CDR3 has 13 residues. CDR3 protein: CASSKTGVAEAFF.

The CDR3 sequence: CASSISDPQRGNTIYF. The chain uses TRBV19 and TRBJ1-3. Germline CDR1 LNHDA, CDR2 SQIVND (reference sequence). The CDR3 consists of 16 residues.

The V call is TRBV12-3 or TRBV12-4, the J call TRBJ2-7; TCRdb's D call of TRBD2 is untestable without DNA. CDR3 length equals 15 residues. The chain's CDR3 is CASSFGSGSGDEQYF.

J is TRBJ1-4 and V is TRBV28. The CDR3 is 14 residues long. Germline CDR1 is MDHEN and CDR2 is SYDVKM. The CDR3 loop reads CASIEEGRNEKLFF.

This chain uses TRBV20-1 with TRBJ2-1. Germline V gene data show CDR1 as DFQATT and CDR2 as SNEGSKA (reference sequence). The CDR3 is 13 amino acids. CDR3 sequence: CSARVFSYNEQFF.

V usage is TRBV5-1 and J usage is TRBJ2-1. Germline-derived CDR1 and CDR2 are SGHRS and YFSETQ. CDR3 length equals 14 residues. CDR3 protein: CASSWAATYNEQFF.

The chain recombines TRBV3-1 with TRBJ1-2; the D call of TRBD1 rests on TCRdb alone, since no DNA is present to check it. The CDR3 runs to 17 residues. Germline V gives CDR1 LGHDT, CDR2 YNNKEL (reference sequence). CDR3: CASSQDIQPGPNYGYTF.

The rearrangement links TRBV12-3 or TRBV12-4 to TRBJ2-5; checking the TCRdb D call of TRBD1 is not possible without DNA. This CDR3 has 12 residues. This CDR3 reads CASSLRGQTQYF.

J is TRBJ2-5 and V is TRBV29-1; TCRdb proposes TRBD1, but this gene call is untestable without DNA. Per the germline V gene, CDR1 is SQVTM and CDR2 is ANQGSEA. This CDR3 is built from 12 residues. The CDR3 sequence is CSAGQEFGTQYF.

The rearrangement uses TRBV9 and TRBJ2-3; TCRdb outputs TRBD1, but without DNA this stays unchecked. The CDR3 contains 15 residues. Germline-derived CDR1 and CDR2 are SGDLS and YYNGEE. The CDR3 here is CASSVRDTSTDTQYF.

This chain joins TRBV7-6 and TRBJ1-4. CDR1 is SGHVS and CDR2 is FNYEAQ in the germline V gene. CDR3 length: 13 residues. The CDR3 protein is CASSSEMEEKLFF.

V gene TRBV3-1 combines with J gene TRBJ1-5. The CDR3 is 16 residues long. Germline-derived CDR1 and CDR2 are LGHDT and YNNKEL (reference sequence). CDR3 protein: CASSQGLGGGNQPQHF.

V gene TRBV30 combines with J gene TRBJ2-1. The CDR3 has 12 residues. Germline V lookup: CDR1 GTSNPN, CDR2 SVGIG (reference sequence). CDR3: CAGRDYYNEQFF.

This rearrangement joins TRBV14 to TRBJ1-6. The CDR3 consists of 12 residues. The germline gives CDR1 SGHDN, CDR2 FVKESK. The chain's CDR3 is CASSQFSAPLHF. Full variable domain (remainder filled in from reference TRBV14 and TRBJ1-6): EAGVTQFPSHSVIEKGQTVTLRCDPISGHDNLYWYRRVMGKEIKFLLHFVKESKQDESGMPNNRFLAERTGGTYSTLKVQPAELEDSGVYFCASSQFSAPLHFGNGTRLTVT.

The chain couples TRBV2 to TRBJ2-7; TCRdb's D call, TRBD1, is unchecked because there is no DNA. The CDR3 consists of 13 residues. Germline CDR1 reads SNHLY; CDR2 reads FYNNEI. The CDR3 is CASNLQVLYEQYF.

The rearrangement links TRBV5-1 to TRBJ2-3; TCRdb picks TRBD2, but there is no DNA to check that call. Germline CDR1 and CDR2: SGHRS and YFSETQ. The CDR3 is 16 amino acids. CDR3 residues: CASSLEGLAGVDTQYF.

This sequence joins TRBV12-3 or TRBV12-4 and TRBJ2-1; the D gene TCRdb calls, TRBD1, cannot be checked with no DNA. The CDR3 has 18 residues. This CDR3 reads CASSLAGFGTGKTNEQFF.

The chain links TRBV3-1 to TRBJ2-2; there is no DNA to check the TCRdb D call of TRBD1. The length of the CDR3 is 16 residues. The germline gives CDR1 LGHDT, CDR2 YNNKEL (reference sequence). The chain's CDR3 is CASSQDWGGRAGELFF.

The chain links TRBV30 to TRBJ2-2. The CDR3 is made up of 12 amino acids. Germline V gene data show CDR1 as GTSNPN and CDR2 as SVGIG (reference sequence). The chain's CDR3 is CAWATNTGELFF.

The chain couples TRBV7-9 to TRBJ2-1; the TCRdb call, TRBD2, lacks DNA for checking. The CDR3 spans 16 residues. CDR1 SEHNR and CDR2 FQNEAQ come from the germline V gene (reference sequence). The CDR3 spells CASSPRVSGIFYEQFF.

CDR3 residues: CASSLSLGLSSYEQYF. The chain recombines TRBV27 with TRBJ2-7. The V gene's germline CDR1 is MNHEY and CDR2 SMNVEV (reference sequence). CDR3 length: 16 residues.

The chain uses TRBV7-8 and TRBJ2-4. The CDR3 sequence is 14 residues long. Per the germline V gene, CDR1 is SGHVS and CDR2 is FQNEAQ. Here the CDR3 reads CASSLAWEKNIQYF. Drawing the rest from reference TRBV7-8 and TRBJ2-4, the complete variable domain is GAGVSQSPRYKVAKRGQDVALRCDPISGHVSLFWYQQALGQGPEFLTYFQNEAQLDKSGLPSDRFFAERPEGSVSTLKIQRTQQEDSAVYLCASSLAWEKNIQYFGAGTRLSVL.